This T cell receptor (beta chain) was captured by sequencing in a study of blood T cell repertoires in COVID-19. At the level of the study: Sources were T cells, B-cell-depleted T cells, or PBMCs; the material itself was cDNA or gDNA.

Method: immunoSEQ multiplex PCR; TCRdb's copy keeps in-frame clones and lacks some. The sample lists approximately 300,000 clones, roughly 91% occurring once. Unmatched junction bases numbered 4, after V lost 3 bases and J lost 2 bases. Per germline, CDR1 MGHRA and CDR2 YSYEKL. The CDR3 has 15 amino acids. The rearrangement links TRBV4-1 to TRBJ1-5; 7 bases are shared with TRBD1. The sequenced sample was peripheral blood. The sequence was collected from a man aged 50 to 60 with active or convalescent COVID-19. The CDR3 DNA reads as TGCGCCAGCAGCCACTTTGACAGGGGCAATCAGCCCCAGCATTTT. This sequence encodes CASSHFDRGNQPQHF.